Listed below are T cell receptor beta chains from one sample, sequenced in a study of T cells in Graves' hyperthyroidism and ophthalmopathy. TCRdb processed the multiplex PCR reads anew with MiXCR; each CDR3 protein has one entry. The sample holds some 510,000 distinct CDR3 sequences; around 20% are singletons and the top ten take approximately 25%. The specimen sequenced was blood. Every receptor here comes from a man aged 18 to 29 with Graves' hyperthyroidism. Both conserved end residues are part of each CDR3. D genes are given only for firm matches. Clone size is shown for a subset of rows, as once, few, many or a class of expanded clone.

j_call v_call clone_size d_call cdr3_nt cdr3_aa
TRBJ1-2 TRBV10-1 many TRBD1 TGCGCCAGCAGTGAAGTCCGAGGGGGCCATGTGGCCTATGGCTACACCTTC CASSEVRGGHVAYGYTF
TRBJ2-7 TRBV11-2 . . TGTGCCAGCAGCTACTCCTCCGGGACGGTCTACGAGCAGTACTTC CASSYSSGTVYEQYF
TRBJ1-3 TRBV7-9 many . TGTGCCAGCAGCTTAGCGACGGGCCCTGGAAACACCATATATTTT CASSLATGPGNTIYF
TRBJ1-1 TRBV2 many . TGTGCCAGCAGTGAGTTTGTCGGCGGGAACACTGAAGCTTTCTTT CASSEFVGGNTEAFF
TRBJ1-1 TRBV2 many . TGTGCCAGCAGTGATAGATACGGAGACACTGAAGCTTTCTTT CASSDRYGDTEAFF
TRBJ1-3 TRBV28 . . TGTGCCAGCAGTTTACGAGTAGGAGGAAACACCATATATTTT CASSLRVGGNTIYF
TRBJ1-1 TRBV2 many TRBD1 TGTGCCAGCAGTGGACAGGGGAAAGTTGAAGCTTTCTTT CASSGQGKVEAFF
TRBJ2-7 TRBV28 many . TGTGCCAGCAGTTTATCCCTAGCCTACGAGCAGTACTTC CASSLSLAYEQYF
TRBJ2-7 TRBV7-9 few TRBD2 TGTGCCAGCGCGGCGGGGGACTCCTACGAGCAGTACTTC CASAAGDSYEQYF
TRBJ1-5 TRBV29-1 many . TGCAGCGCCAACGGGACGGGAAATCAGCCCCAGCATTTT CSANGTGNQPQHF
TRBJ1-2 TRBV27 many . TGTGCCAGCAGTCCCTCTCGGCAGGGGTCGTTCTACACCTTC CASSPSRQGSFYTF
TRBJ1-2 TRBV6-5 many TRBD1 TGTGCCAGCAGTTCGACAGGGAACCACTATGGCTACACCTTC CASSSTGNHYGYTF
TRBJ1-3 TRBV12-3/TRBV12-4 . TRBD1 TGTGCCAGCAGCGGACAGGGAGGACGAGACACCATATATTTT CASSGQGGRDTIYF
TRBJ1-1 TRBV7-2 many . TGTGCCAGCAGCCCAGACCGTGGGAACACTGAAGCTTTCTTT CASSPDRGNTEAFF
TRBJ1-5 TRBV27 many . TGTGCCAGCAGTCTGACAATGAATCAGCCCCAGCATTTT CASSLTMNQPQHF
TRBJ2-7 TRBV6-1 . TRBD2 TGTGCCAGCGGGGAGGGTCAGCACGAGCAGTACTTC CASGEGQHEQYF
TRBJ2-2 TRBV6-2/TRBV6-3 . . TGTGCCAGCATCGCCCATCAAAAGAACACCGGGGAGCTGTTTTTT CASIAHQKNTGELFF
TRBJ2-5 TRBV28 . . TGTGCCAGCAGCCAATCGTTGGTTAGCGGTCAGACCCAGTACTTC CASSQSLVSGQTQYF